The rows below give T cell receptor beta chains drawn from one sample of a study of lymphopenia after photon versus proton radiotherapy. Using immunoSEQ multiplex PCR, the repertoire was profiled, and TCRdb retains in-frame clones only, with some absent. Found here are around 66,000 clones, about 90% of them singletons; the top ten hold approximately 2.2%. This material consisted of peripheral blood, taken from a patient treated with photon-based radiotherapy. Receptor source: a middle-aged man with gastric cancer. Each CDR3 is given with its conserved first and last residue. Each record gives: V gene, J gene, clone size, D gene, CDR3 protein, CDR3 DNA. The D gene is left open where the match is weak. Size tells how often a clone was seen (once, few, many) or the class of an expanded clone, and some rows leave it out.

>TRBV4-3|TRBJ1-2|-|-
CASSQGDINYGYTF
TGCGCCAGCAGCCAAGGGGACATTAACTATGGCTACACCTTC
>TRBV6-1|TRBJ1-4|-|TRBD1
CASSEAPGTGGEKLFF
TGTGCCAGCAGTGAAGCGCCCGGGACAGGGGGTGAAAAACTGTTTTTT
>TRBV21-1|TRBJ1-4|-|-
CASSKWRGAREKLFF
TGTGCCAGCAGCAAATGGCGGGGGGCGCGGGAAAAACTGTTTTTT
>TRBV7-2|TRBJ1-6|-|-
CASSLYAGHNSPLHF
TGTGCCAGCAGCTTATATGCGGGCCATAATTCACCCCTCCACTTT
>TRBV5-1|TRBJ2-5|-|-
CASSLAETQYF
TGCGCCAGCAGCTTGGCCGAGACCCAGTACTTC
>TRBV29-1|TRBJ2-7|-|TRBD1
CSAAGQGYEQYF
TGCAGCGCCGCGGGACAGGGATACGAGCAGTACTTC
>TRBV30|TRBJ1-6|-|-
CAWSVQGSGFLHSPLHF
TGTGCCTGGAGTGTACAAGGATCAGGTTTTCTCCATTCACCCCTCCACTTT
>TRBV11-2|TRBJ1-6|few|TRBD1
CASSLTGTAFVGALHF
TGTGCCAGCAGCTTAACCGGGACAGCCTTCGTGGGGGCCCTCCACTTT
>TRBV4-2|TRBJ1-1|-|TRBD1
CASSQADRGIF
TGTGCCAGCAGCCAAGCGGACAGGGGGATTTTT
>TRBV5-1|TRBJ2-3|-|TRBD1
CASSGAGGFVEADTQYF
TGCGCCAGCAGCGGGGCAGGGGGCTTTGTTGAGGCAGATACGCAGTATTTT
>TRBV2|TRBJ2-1|-|-
CAIKADKPSYNEQFF
TGTGCCATCAAAGCGGACAAGCCTTCCTACAATGAGCAGTTCTTC
>TRBV30|TRBJ2-1|few|-
CAWDSYPLRYEQFF
TGTGCCTGGGATTCCTACCCCCTCCGGTATGAGCAGTTCTTC
>TRBV30|TRBJ2-7|-|TRBD1
CAWTPGQIISYEQYF
TGTGCCTGGACGCCGGGACAGATAATCTCCTACGAGCAGTACTTC
>TRBV5-8|TRBJ1-1|-|-
CASSLGGNTEAFF
TGTGCCAGCAGCTTGGGGGGTAACACTGAAGCTTTCTTT
>TRBV6-5|TRBJ2-3|-|-
CASSQQTPLTDTQYF
TGTGCCAGCAGTCAACAGACACCCCTCACAGATACGCAGTATTTT
>TRBV9|TRBJ2-4|-|TRBD2
CASSSPRGGTSKNIQYF
TGTGCCAGCAGCTCGCCCCGAGGAGGGACTAGCAAAAACATTCAGTACTTC
>TRBV19|TRBJ2-1|-|-
CASSGNEQFF
TGTGCCAGTAGCGGCAATGAGCAGTTCTTC
>TRBV18|TRBJ2-7|-|-
CASSPDIDNGEQYF
TGTGCCAGCTCACCAGACATTGACAACGGCGAGCAGTACTTC
>TRBV2|TRBJ2-1|-|-
CASSEQGYNEQFF
TGTGCCAGCAGTGAACAGGGGTACAATGAGCAGTTCTTC
>TRBV4-2|TRBJ1-2|few|-
CASTPGDVRGYTF
TGTGCCAGCACCCCCGGGGACGTCCGGGGCTACACCTTC
>TRBV11-2|TRBJ1-2|-|-
CASSLPQGLRGYTF
TGTGCCAGCAGCTTACCCCAGGGCCTCCGTGGCTACACCTTC
>TRBV6-5|TRBJ1-4|once|-
CASSYDPGAGEKLFF
TGTGCCAGCAGTTACGATCCGGGGGCGGGTGAAAAACTGTTTTTT
>TRBV5-4|TRBJ2-2|-|TRBD2
CASSLGGLAGYTGELFF
TGTGCCAGCAGCTTGGGGGGACTAGCGGGGTACACCGGGGAGCTGTTTTTT
>TRBV7-9|TRBJ2-1|once|TRBD1
CASSFGTGVGNEQFF
TGTGCCAGCAGCTTTGGGACAGGGGTAGGCAATGAGCAGTTCTTC
>TRBV7-6|TRBJ2-5|-|TRBD1
CASSLAQGARRETQYF
TGTGCCAGCAGCTTAGCGCAGGGGGCGCGTCGAGAGACCCAGTACTTC
>TRBV7-3|TRBJ2-7|-|TRBD1
CASSLMGRGPYEQYF
TGTGCCAGCAGCTTAATGGGCAGGGGGCCATACGAGCAGTACTTC
>TRBV5-8|TRBJ2-7|-|-
CASSPQGGDYPYEQYF
TGTGCCAGCAGCCCCCAGGGGGGGGACTACCCCTACGAGCAGTACTTC
>TRBV19|TRBJ1-5|-|TRBD1
CASSNGKQGAGQPQHF
TGTGCCAGTAGCAACGGAAAACAGGGGGCGGGTCAGCCCCAGCATTTT
>TRBV19|TRBJ1-2|-|-
CASSSPGANYGYTF
TGTGCCAGTAGTTCCCCCGGAGCTAACTATGGCTACACCTTC
>TRBV19|TRBJ1-2|-|TRBD1
CASSKTGSYGYTF
TGTGCCAGTAGCAAGACAGGGTCCTATGGCTACACCTTC
>TRBV14|TRBJ2-7|-|-
CASSQKQGSSYEQYF
TGTGCCAGCAGCCAAAAACAGGGTTCCTCCTACGAGCAGTACTTC
>TRBV5-1|TRBJ2-7|-|-
CASSLGQLYEQYF
TGCGCCAGCAGCTTGGGACAGCTTTACGAGCAGTACTTC
>TRBV7-3|TRBJ1-6|-|-
CASSLQGFNSPLHF
TGTGCCAGCAGCTTACAGGGATTTAATTCACCCCTCCACTTT
>TRBV7-9|TRBJ1-6|few|-
CASSQTIDNSPLHF
TGTGCCAGCAGCCAGACGATCGATAATTCACCCCTCCACTTT
>TRBV11-1|TRBJ2-7|few|-
CASSLPRDNPYEQYF
TGTGCCAGCAGCTTACCTCGGGACAACCCCTACGAGCAGTACTTC
>TRBV12-5|TRBJ1-4|-|-
CASGLGLNEKLFF
TGTGCTAGTGGTCTGGGTCTTAATGAAAAACTGTTTTTT
>TRBV7-3|TRBJ2-7|-|-
CASSLSGGKLSYEQYF
TGTGCCAGCAGCTTAAGTGGGGGAAAACTCTCCTACGAGCAGTACTTC
>TRBV6-1|TRBJ2-5|-|TRBD2
CASSLAGGYETQYF
TGTGCCAGCAGTTTAGCGGGGGGGTATGAGACCCAGTACTTC
>TRBV4-1|TRBJ2-4|-|-
CASSQDHLAKNIQYF
TGCGCCAGCAGCCAAGATCACCTAGCCAAAAACATTCAGTACTTC